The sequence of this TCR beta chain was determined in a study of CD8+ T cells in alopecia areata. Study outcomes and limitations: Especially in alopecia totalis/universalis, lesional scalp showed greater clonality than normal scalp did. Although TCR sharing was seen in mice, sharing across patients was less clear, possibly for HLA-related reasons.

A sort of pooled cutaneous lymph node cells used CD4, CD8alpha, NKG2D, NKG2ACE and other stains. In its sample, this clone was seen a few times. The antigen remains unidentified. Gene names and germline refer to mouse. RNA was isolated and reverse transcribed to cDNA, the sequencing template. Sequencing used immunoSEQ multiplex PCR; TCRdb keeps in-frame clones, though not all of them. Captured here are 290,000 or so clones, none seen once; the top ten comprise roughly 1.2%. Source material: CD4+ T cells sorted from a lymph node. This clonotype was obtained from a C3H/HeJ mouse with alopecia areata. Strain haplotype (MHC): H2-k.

The CDR3 spells CASSALQGARVYAEQFF. The CDR3 DNA, read in part, is TGTGCCAGCAGTGCATTACAGGGGGCGCGGGTCTATGCT. The V call is TRBV13-3, the J call TRBJ2-1; 9 bases fit TRBD1. The read ends 4 residues early relative to the CDR3; the germline J gene fills the gap. Germline V CDR1 and CDR2: NNHDY, SYVADS. The CDR3 totals 17 residues. The trim removed 3 bases at V and 3 bases at J, leaving 10 bases unmatched.